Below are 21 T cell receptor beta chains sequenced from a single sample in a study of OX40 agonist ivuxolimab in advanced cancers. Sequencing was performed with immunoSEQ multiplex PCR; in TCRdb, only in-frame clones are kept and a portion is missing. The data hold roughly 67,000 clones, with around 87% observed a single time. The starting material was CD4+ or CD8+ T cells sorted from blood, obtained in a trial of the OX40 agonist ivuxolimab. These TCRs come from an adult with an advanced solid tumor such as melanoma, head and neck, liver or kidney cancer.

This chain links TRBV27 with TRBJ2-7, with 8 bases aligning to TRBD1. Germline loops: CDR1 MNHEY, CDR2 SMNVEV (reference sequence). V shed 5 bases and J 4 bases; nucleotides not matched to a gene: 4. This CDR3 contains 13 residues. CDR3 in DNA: TGTGCCAGCAGTCGGACAGGGAATTACGAGCAGTACTTC. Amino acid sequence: CASSRTGNYEQYF.

The CDR3 DNA follows: TGTGCCAGCAGCCAGCCTATGATGGAAAACACCATATATTTT. Protein: CASSQPMMENTIYF. V and J are TRBV11-2 and TRBJ1-3; D is unclear. Trimming cost V 5 bases and J 6 bases, with 14 bases left between them. Germline V CDR1 and CDR2: SGHAT, FQNNGV. The CDR3 runs 14 residues.

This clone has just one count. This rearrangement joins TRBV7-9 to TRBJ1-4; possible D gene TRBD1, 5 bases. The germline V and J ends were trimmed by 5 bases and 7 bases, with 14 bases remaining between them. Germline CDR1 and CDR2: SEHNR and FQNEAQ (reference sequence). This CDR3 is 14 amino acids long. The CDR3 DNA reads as TGTGCCAGCAGCCCGTGGGGCGGGGGTGAAAAACTGTTTTTT. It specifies CASSPWGGGEKLFF.

The DNA for the CDR3 is TGTGCCAGCGGACGGACCGAGCAGTACTTC. This encodes CASGRTEQYF. This rearrangement joins TRBV6-5 to TRBJ2-5; D remains ambiguous. Matching the DNA end better, TRBJ2-7 makes the J call doubtful. The length of the CDR3 is 10 residues. Germline V gene lookup returns CDR1 MNHEY and CDR2 SVGAGI.

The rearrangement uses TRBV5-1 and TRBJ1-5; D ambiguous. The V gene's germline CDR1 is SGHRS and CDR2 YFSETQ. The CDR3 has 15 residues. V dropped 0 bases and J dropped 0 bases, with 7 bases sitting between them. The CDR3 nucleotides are TGCGCCAGCAGCTTGGAGGGTACTAGCAATCAGCCCCAGCATTTT. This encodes CASSLEGTSNQPQHF.

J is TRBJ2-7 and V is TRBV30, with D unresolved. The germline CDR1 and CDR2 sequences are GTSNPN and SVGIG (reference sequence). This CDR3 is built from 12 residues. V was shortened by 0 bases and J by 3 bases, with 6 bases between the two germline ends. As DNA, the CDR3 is TGTGCCTGGAGTGTAGCAGGCTACGAGCAGTACTTC. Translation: CAWSVAGYEQYF.

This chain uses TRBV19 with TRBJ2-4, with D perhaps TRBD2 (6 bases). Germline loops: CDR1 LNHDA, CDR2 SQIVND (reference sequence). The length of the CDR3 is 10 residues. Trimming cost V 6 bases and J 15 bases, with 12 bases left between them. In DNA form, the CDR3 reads TGTGCCAGTAGCGGCGGGACCCCGTACTTC. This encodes CASSGGTPYF.

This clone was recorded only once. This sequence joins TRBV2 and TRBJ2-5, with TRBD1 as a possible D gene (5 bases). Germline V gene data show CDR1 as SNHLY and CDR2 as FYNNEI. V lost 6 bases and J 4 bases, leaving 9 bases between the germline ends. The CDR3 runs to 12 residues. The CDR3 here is CASRGQGETQYF. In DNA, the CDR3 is TGTGCCAGCAGGGGTCAGGGAGAGACCCAGTACTTC.

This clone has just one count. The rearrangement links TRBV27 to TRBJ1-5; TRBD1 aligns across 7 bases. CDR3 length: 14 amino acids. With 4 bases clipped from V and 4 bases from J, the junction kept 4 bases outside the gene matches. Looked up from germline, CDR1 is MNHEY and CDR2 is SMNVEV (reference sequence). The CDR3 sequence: CASSSQGRNQPQHF. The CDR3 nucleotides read TGTGCCAGCAGTTCACAGGGGCGGAATCAGCCCCAGCATTTT.

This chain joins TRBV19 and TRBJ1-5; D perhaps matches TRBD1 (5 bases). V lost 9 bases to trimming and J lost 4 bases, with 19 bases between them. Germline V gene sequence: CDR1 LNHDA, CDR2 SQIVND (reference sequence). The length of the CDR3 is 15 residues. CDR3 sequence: CASLQPGGGNQPQHF. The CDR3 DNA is TGTGCCAGCCTCCAGCCGGGGGGGGGAAATCAGCCCCAGCATTTT. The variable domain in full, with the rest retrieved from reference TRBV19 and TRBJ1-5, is DGGITQSPKYLFRKEGQNVTLSCEQNLNHDAMYWYRQDPGQGLRLIYYSQIVNDFQKGDIAEGYSVSREKKESFPLTVTSAQKNPTAFYLCASLQPGGGNQPQHFGDGTRLSIL.

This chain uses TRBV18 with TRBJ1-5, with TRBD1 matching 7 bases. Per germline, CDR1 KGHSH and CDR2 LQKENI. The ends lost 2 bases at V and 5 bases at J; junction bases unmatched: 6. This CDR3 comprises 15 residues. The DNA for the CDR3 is TGTGCCAGCTCACCAGAGGGGACAGAATATCAGCCCCAGCATTTT. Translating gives CASSPEGTEYQPQHF.

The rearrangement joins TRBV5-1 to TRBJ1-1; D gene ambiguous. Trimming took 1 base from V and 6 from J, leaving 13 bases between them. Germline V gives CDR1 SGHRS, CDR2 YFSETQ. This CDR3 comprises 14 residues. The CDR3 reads CASSLNGGLPEAFF. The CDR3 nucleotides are TGCGCCAGCAGCTTGAACGGAGGGCTGCCTGAAGCTTTCTTT.

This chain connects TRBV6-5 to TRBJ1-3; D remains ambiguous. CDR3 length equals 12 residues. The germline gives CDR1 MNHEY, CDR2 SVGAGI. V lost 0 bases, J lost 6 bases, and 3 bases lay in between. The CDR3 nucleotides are TGTGCCAGCAGTTACTCTCTAAACACCATATATTTT. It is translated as CASSYSLNTIYF.

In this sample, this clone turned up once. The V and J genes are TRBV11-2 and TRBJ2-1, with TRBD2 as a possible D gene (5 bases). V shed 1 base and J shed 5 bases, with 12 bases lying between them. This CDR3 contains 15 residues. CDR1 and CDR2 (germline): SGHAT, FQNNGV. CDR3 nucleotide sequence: TGTGCCAGCAGCTTAGTAAGCGGTAGGCACAATGAGCAGTTCTTC. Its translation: CASSLVSGRHNEQFF.

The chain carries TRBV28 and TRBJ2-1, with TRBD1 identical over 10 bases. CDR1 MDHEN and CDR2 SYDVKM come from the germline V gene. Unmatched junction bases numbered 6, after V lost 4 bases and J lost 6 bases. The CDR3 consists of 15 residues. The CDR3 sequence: CASSSSGTGANEQFF. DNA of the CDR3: TGTGCCAGCAGTTCGTCCGGGACAGGGGCCAATGAGCAGTTCTTC.

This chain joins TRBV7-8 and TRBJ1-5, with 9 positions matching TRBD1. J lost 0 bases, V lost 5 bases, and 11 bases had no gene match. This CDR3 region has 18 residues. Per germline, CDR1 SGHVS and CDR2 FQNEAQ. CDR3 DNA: TGTGCCAGCAGCGCGGGACAGGGAAGGGCTTATAGCAATCAGCCCCAGCATTTT. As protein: CASSAGQGRAYSNQPQHF.

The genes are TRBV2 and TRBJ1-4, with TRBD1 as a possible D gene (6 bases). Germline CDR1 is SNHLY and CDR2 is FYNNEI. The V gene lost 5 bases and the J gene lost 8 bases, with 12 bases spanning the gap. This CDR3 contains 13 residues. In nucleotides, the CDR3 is TGTGCCAGCAGTTCAGGGGCAGAAGAAAAACTGTTTTTT. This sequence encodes CASSSGAEEKLFF.

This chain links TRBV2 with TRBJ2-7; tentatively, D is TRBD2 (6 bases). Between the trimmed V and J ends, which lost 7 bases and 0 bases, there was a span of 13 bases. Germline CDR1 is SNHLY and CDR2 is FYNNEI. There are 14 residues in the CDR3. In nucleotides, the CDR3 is TGTGCCAGCAACCCGGGACTTCTCTCCTACGAGCAGTACTTC. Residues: CASNPGLLSYEQYF.

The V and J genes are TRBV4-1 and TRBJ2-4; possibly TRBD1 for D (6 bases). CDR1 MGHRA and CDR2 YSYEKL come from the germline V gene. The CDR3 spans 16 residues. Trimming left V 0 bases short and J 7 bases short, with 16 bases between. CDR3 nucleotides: TGCGCCAGCAGCCAAGACCGCAGGGGAAGTTGGAACATTCAGTACTTC. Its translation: CASSQDRRGSWNIQYF.

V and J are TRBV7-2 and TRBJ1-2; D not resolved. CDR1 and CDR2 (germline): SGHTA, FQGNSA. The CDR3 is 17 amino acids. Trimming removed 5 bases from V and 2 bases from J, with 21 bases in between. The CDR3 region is CASSRAVQLAANYGYTF. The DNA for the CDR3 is TGTGCCAGCAGCAGAGCTGTTCAATTGGCGGCAAACTATGGCTACACCTTC.

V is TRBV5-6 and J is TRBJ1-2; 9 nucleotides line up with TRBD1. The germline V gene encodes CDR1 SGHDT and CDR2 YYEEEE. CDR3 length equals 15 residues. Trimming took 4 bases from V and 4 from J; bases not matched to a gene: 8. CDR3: CASSRPGQGIYGYTF. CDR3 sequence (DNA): TGTGCCAGCAGCCGACCGGGACAGGGAATCTATGGCTACACCTTC. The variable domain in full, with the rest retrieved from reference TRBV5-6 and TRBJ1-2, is DAGVTQSPTHLIKTRGQQVTLRCSPKSGHDTVSWYQQALGQGPQFIFQYYEEEERQRGNFPDRFSGHQFPNYSSELNVNALLLGDSALYLCASSRPGQGIYGYTFGSGTRLTVV.